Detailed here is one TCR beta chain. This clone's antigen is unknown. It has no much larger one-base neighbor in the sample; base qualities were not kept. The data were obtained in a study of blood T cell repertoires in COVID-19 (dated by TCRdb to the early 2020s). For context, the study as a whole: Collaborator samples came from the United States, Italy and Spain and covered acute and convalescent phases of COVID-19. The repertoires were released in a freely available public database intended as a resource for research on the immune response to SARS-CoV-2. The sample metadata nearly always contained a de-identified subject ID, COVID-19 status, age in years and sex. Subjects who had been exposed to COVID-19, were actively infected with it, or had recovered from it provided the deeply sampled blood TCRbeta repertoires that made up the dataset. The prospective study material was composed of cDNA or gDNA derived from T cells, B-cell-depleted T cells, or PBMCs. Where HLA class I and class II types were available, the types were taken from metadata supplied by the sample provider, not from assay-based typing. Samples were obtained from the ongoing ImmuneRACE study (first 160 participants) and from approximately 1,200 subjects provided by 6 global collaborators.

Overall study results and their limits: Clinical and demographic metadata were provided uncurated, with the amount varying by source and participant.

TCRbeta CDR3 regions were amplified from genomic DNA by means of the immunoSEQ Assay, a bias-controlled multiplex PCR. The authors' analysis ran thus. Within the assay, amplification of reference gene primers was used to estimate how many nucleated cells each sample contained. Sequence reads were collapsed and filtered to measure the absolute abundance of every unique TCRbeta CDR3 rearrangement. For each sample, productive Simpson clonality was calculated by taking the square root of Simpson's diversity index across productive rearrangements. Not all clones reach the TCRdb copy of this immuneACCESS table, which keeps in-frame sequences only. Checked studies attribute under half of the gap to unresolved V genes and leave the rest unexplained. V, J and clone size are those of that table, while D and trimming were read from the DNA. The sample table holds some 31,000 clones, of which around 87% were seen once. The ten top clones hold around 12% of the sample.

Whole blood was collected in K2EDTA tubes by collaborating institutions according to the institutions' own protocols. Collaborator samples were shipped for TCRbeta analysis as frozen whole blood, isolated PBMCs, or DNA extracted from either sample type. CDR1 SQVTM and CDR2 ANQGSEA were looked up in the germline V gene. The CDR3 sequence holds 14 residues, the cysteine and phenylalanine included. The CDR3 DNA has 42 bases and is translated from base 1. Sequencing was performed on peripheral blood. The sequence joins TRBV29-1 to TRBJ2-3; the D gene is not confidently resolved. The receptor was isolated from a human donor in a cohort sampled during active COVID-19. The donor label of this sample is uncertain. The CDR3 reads CSAGSSATGDTQYF. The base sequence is TGCAGTGCCGGGTCGAGCGCGACGGGAGATACGCAGTATTTT.